The present T cell receptor (beta chain) was sequenced within a study of blood T cell repertoires in COVID-19. Looking at the study overall: Samples came from the United States, Italy and Spain, spanning acute and convalescent COVID-19. The analysed material was cDNA or gDNA that came from T cells, B-cell-depleted T cells, or PBMCs.

This clone was picked up one time. Per germline, CDR1 MDHEN and CDR2 SYDVKM. This CDR3 is built from 13 residues. V shed 7 bases, J shed 8 bases, and the junction held 8 bases outside the gene matches. In the source study's methods: Counts of nucleated cells, estimated from reference gene primer amplification, were obtained. Clones were read by immunoSEQ multiplex PCR, and TCRdb kept only the in-frame ones, dropping some. V, J and clone size were drawn from that table, and D and trimming were deduced from the DNA. The repertoire holds 85,000 to 120,000 clones, about 88% seen once, with 3% in the top ten.

This TCR was recovered from a man in his fifties or sixties with active or convalescent COVID-19. The chain couples TRBV28 to TRBJ1-2, with 9 bases that match TRBD1. What was sequenced was peripheral blood. CDR3 in amino acids: CASTRDRVGGYTF. The CDR3 DNA sequence: TGTGCCAGCACCCGGGACAGGGTGGGAGGCTACACCTTC.